This T cell receptor beta chain was found in a study of cytomegalovirus exposure and HLA in healthy donors. CDR3 length: 13 residues. Germline V lookup: CDR1 SEHNR, CDR2 FQNEAQ (reference sequence). The J segment lost 6 bases and the V segment lost 9 bases, leaving 11 bases of the junction unmatched. 13 Jbeta primers and 60 Vbeta primers were used for the PCR. Libraries were prepared by immunoSEQ multiplex PCR; TCRdb keeps only in-frame clonotypes and omits some of them. The sample includes some 120,000 clones, around 72% seen only once; the top ten take less than 9.5%. The chain recombines TRBV7-9 with TRBJ2-7, with 7 bases identical to TRBD2. The sequence derives from a woman in her forties or fifties in good health and CMV-seropositive. Source material: PBMCs. The CDR3 here is CASGRAGLIEQYF. CDR3 nucleotides: TGTGCCAGTGGGAGGGCGGGTCTAATCGAGCAGTACTTC.